This passage covers 2 T cell receptor beta chains from one sample sequenced in a study of T-cell reconstitution after alpha-beta-depleted transplantation in children. A library of TCRbeta sequences, prepared with unique molecular identifiers, was generated. TCRdb processed the PCR reads anew with MiXCR; each CDR3 protein has one entry. The sample carries approximately 520,000 distinct CDR3 sequences, approximately 10% recorded once. The material sequenced was PBMCs, mostly from graft donor cells, taken 180 days after TCRalphabeta/CD19-depleted stem cell transplant. Source of these receptors: a female patient aged 2 to 10 who had a stem cell transplant for aplastic anemia, so the T cells may come from the graft donor.

This clonotype was picked up a small number of times. The chain couples TRBV3-1 to TRBJ2-7; a possible D gene is TRBD2 (6 bases). This CDR3 has 16 amino acids. Trimming removed 0 bases from V and 0 bases from J, with 12 bases in between. Germline V CDR1 and CDR2: LGHDT, YNNKEL (reference sequence). CDR3 in amino acids: CASSQDYAGSSYEQYF. The CDR3 DNA is TGTGCCAGCAGCCAAGACTATGCGGGATCCTCCTACGAGCAGTACTTC.

The chain employs TRBV12-3 or TRBV12-4 and TRBJ2-2; TRBD2 matches at 8 bases. Germline trimming cut 3 bases from V and 2 bases from J; bases unmatched to any gene: 5. The CDR3 is made up of 16 amino acids. The CDR3 here is CASSFRGRPNTGELFF. The DNA for the CDR3 is TGTGCCAGCAGTTTTCGCGGGAGGCCTAACACCGGGGAGCTGTTTTTT.